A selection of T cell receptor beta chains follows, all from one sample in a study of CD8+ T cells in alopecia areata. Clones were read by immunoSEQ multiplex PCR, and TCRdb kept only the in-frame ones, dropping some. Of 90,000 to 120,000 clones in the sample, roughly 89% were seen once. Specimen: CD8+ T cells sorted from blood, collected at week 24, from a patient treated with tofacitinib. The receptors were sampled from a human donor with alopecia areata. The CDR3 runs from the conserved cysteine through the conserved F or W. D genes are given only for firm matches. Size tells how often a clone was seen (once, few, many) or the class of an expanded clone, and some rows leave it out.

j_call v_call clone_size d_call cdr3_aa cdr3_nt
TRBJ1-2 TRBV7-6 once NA CASSLAGDGGGYTF TGTGCCAGCAGCTTAGCCGGGGATGGCGGTGGCTACACCTTC
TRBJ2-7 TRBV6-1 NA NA CASSEGGILPGRVYEQYF TGTGCCAGCAGTGAAGGGGGGATTCTACCGGGAAGGGTATACGAGCAGTACTTC
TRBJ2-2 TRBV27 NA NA CASSPGASTGELFF TGTGCCAGCAGTCCCGGGGCTTCGACCGGGGAGCTGTTTTTT
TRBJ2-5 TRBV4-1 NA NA CASSQDLGLQETQYF TGCGCCAGCAGCCAAGATTTGGGCTTACAAGAGACCCAGTACTTC
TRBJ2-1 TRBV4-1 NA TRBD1 CASSLTGFNEQFF TGCGCCAGCAGCCTGACAGGGTTCAATGAGCAGTTCTTC
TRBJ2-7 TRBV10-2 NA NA CASSVSGLTYEQYF TGCGCCAGCAGTGTGTCAGGGCTAACCTACGAGCAGTACTTC
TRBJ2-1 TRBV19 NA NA CASSEEEPGDEQFF TGTGCCAGTAGTGAAGAGGAACCGGGGGATGAGCAGTTCTTC
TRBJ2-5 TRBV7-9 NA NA CASSSNRDGSQETQYF TGTGCCAGCAGCTCGAACCGGGACGGATCACAAGAGACCCAGTACTTC
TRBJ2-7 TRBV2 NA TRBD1 CASSGTGPYEQYF TGTGCCAGCAGTGGGACAGGGCCCTACGAGCAGTACTTC
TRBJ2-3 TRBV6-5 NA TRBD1 CASSYDRDSLTDTQYF TGTGCCAGCAGTTACGACCGGGACAGCCTCACAGATACGCAGTATTTT
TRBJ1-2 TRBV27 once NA CASSLRQGSPVNYGYTF TGTGCCAGCAGTCTTCGCCAGGGCTCCCCTGTAAACTATGGCTACACCTTC
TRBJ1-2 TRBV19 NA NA CASSTEIKQVPDGYTF TGTGCCAGTAGTACCGAAATCAAACAGGTGCCTGATGGCTACACCTTC
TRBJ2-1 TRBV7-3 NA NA CASSPRGENEQFF TGTGCCAGCAGCCCCAGGGGGGAAAATGAGCAGTTCTTC
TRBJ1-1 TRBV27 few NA CASSLSRAGTEAFF TGTGCCAGCAGTTTATCACGGGCGGGCACTGAAGCTTTCTTT
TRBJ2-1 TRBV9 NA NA CASSPPGQLNEQFF TGTGCCAGCAGCCCCCCTGGACAGCTTAATGAGCAGTTCTTC
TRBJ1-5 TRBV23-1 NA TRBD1 CASSRERRQGAQPQHF TGCGCCAGCAGCCGAGAAAGGCGACAGGGGGCACAGCCCCAGCATTTT
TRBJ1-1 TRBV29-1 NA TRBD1 CSVRTGRAGNTEAFF TGCAGCGTGCGGACAGGGAGGGCTGGGAACACTGAAGCTTTCTTT
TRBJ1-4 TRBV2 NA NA CASTALEVATNEKLFF TGTGCCAGCACCGCCCTAGAGGTTGCAACTAATGAAAAACTGTTTTTT
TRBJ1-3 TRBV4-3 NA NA CASSQGQGLGNTIYF TGCGCCAGCAGCCAAGGGCAGGGGTTAGGAAACACCATATATTTT
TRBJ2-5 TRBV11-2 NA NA CASSPGSTQYF TGTGCCAGCAGCCCGGGCTCTACCCAGTACTTC
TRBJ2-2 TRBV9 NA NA CASSVRGLTGELFF TGTGCCAGCAGCGTAAGGGGTTTGACCGGGGAGCTGTTTTTT
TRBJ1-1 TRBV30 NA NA CAWSVRQGLVAFF TGTGCCTGGAGTGTGCGTCAGGGGCTGGTAGCTTTCTTT